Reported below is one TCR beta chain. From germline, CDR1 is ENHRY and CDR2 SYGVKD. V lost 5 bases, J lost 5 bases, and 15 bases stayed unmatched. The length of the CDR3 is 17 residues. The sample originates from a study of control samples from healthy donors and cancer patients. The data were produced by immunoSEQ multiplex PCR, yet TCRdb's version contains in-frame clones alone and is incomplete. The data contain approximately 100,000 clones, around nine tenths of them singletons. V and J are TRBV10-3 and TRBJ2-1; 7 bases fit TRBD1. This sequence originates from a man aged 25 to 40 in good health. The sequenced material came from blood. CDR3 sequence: CAISTHTSGTVNNEQFF. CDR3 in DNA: TGTGCCATCAGTACACACACTTCCGGGACAGTCAACAATGAGCAGTTCTTC.